This TCR beta chain stems from a study of blood T cells in healthy people across ages. Through a sample-barcoded 5' primer and a J-beta primer mix, a second PCR was run for about 6 to 12 cycles. TCRdb passed the 5' RACE reads through MiXCR, listing each CDR3 protein once. Here the sample spans approximately 1,700,000 distinct CDR3 sequences, about 39% being singletons. Germline V gene sequence: CDR1 DFQATT, CDR2 SNEGSKA (reference sequence). The CDR3 runs 15 residues. Trimming shortened V by 3 bases and J by 1 base, and 16 bases separated the two germline ends. This clonotype occurred many times. Healthy Caucasian individuals from Russia aged roughly 6 to 95 were enrolled as donors. Every sample had a minimum of 6 million PBMCs isolated.

The chain is built from TRBV20-1 and TRBJ2-7, with D perhaps matching TRBD1 (6 bases). The TCR originated in a human donor in good health. The sequencing input was blood. The CDR3 DNA follows: TGCAGTGCTAGCCATCCGGACAGAATATCCTACGAGCAGTACTTC. Amino acids: CSASHPDRISYEQYF.